These T cell receptor beta chains were read from a single sample in a study of control samples from healthy donors and cancer patients. Measured with immunoSEQ multiplex PCR; TCRdb has only the in-frame clones, and not every one. The top ten hold over 3.5% of the sample, which has tens of thousands of clones, roughly nine tenths seen once. The sequenced sample consisted of blood. These receptors were obtained from a woman in her forties or fifties in good health. CDR3s include the opening cysteine and the closing phenylalanine or tryptophan. Fields, in order: J gene, clone size, V gene, D gene, CDR3 DNA, CDR3 protein. D genes are given only for firm matches. The size entry is marked missing in some rows and otherwise reads once, few, many or a size class.

TRBJ1-2,once,TRBV3-1/TRBV3-2,.,TGTGCCAGCAGCCGAACATGGGGGATCTATGGCTACACCTTC,CASSRTWGIYGYTF
TRBJ2-3,.,TRBV3-1/TRBV3-2,TRBD2,TGTGCCAGCAGCCAGTGGGCGGGAGTCACAGATACGCAGTATTTT,CASSQWAGVTDTQYF
TRBJ1-2,.,TRBV28,.,TGTGCCAGCAGTACACACGATGGCTACACCTTC,CASSTHDGYTF
TRBJ2-2,.,TRBV6-4,TRBD2,TGTGCCAGCAGTGATCAGCGGGAGGGTTTTTCCACCGGGGAGCTGTTTTTT,CASSDQREGFSTGELFF
TRBJ2-2,.,TRBV5-1,.,TGCGCCAGCAGCACTACAGGGCAGGGCACCGGGGAGCTGTTTTTT,CASSTTGQGTGELFF
TRBJ1-5,.,TRBV4-1,.,TGCGCCAGCAGCCAAGAGCAGTGGGGGCTTGGCAATCAGCCCCAGCATTTT,CASSQEQWGLGNQPQHF
TRBJ1-6,.,TRBV7-9,TRBD1,TGTGCCAGCAGTGGGACAGCCTATTCACCCCTCCACTTT,CASSGTAYSPLHF
TRBJ2-5,once,TRBV7-9,.,TGTGCCAGTCCTGGAGGACAGTACCAAGAGACCCAGTACTTC,CASPGGQYQETQYF
TRBJ2-1,.,TRBV12-5,.,TGTGCTAGTGGTTTTCCCAATAACAATGAGCAGTTCTTC,CASGFPNNNEQFF
TRBJ2-7,.,TRBV7-2,.,TGTGCCAGCAGCTTAGATCAACAGCGGCGGCGAAACGAGCAGTACTTC,CASSLDQQRRRNEQYF
TRBJ2-1,.,TRBV5-1,TRBD2,TGCGCCAGCACTGAGCAAGGACTAGCGGGAGCAGGTGAGCAGTTCTTC,CASTEQGLAGAGEQFF
TRBJ2-1,.,TRBV29-1,.,TGCAGCGTTGTCGCCGATAGCTCCTACAATGAGCAGTTCTTC,CSVVADSSYNEQFF
TRBJ2-1,.,TRBV12-3/TRBV12-4,.,TGTGCCAGCAGTTTAAGTATCTATGAGCAGTTCTTC,CASSLSIYEQFF
TRBJ2-3,.,TRBV2,.,TGTGCCAGCAGTGCACAGCGTCTTGGCATGAATACGCAGTATTTT,CASSAQRLGMNTQYF
TRBJ2-2,.,TRBV9,TRBD1,TGTGCCAGCAGCGTAGGGGGACAGGCCGGCACCGGGGAGCTGTTTTTT,CASSVGGQAGTGELFF
TRBJ2-7,few,TRBV27,TRBD1,TGTGCCAGTTCAGGACAGGGGGCGCGAGAGCAGTACTTC,CASSGQGAREQYF
TRBJ2-1,few,TRBV28,TRBD2,TGTGCCACCGCGGGACTAGACAGTGAGCAGTTCTTC,CATAGLDSEQFF
TRBJ2-7,.,TRBV11-2,.,TGTGCCAGCAGCTTGCAGGGCGGCGAGCAGTACTTC,CASSLQGGEQYF
TRBJ2-7,few,TRBV5-1,TRBD2,TGCGCCAGCAGCTCCGCGGGGGGTTACCACGAGCAGTACTTC,CASSSAGGYHEQYF
TRBJ2-7,.,TRBV6-6,TRBD2,TGTGCCAGCAGGGTTTTGGGACTAGGACTTTTCGAGCAGTACTTC,CASRVLGLGLFEQYF
TRBJ1-6,.,TRBV7-3,.,TGTGCCAGCAGCTTATGGTGGAATTCACCCCTCCACTTT,CASSLWWNSPLHF
TRBJ1-2,.,TRBV10-3,TRBD1,TGTGCCATCAGTAGCGGAGGACAGGGGCTCTATGGCTACACCTTC,CAISSGGQGLYGYTF
TRBJ1-1,.,TRBV5-1,.,TGCGCCAGCTGTCCGGGGGGTTCGAACACTGAAGCTTTCTTT,CASCPGGSNTEAFF
TRBJ1-1,.,TRBV7-9,.,TGTGCCAGCAGCTCCGAGACCGCAGCTTTCTTT,CASSSETAAFF
TRBJ1-4,.,TRBV7-2,.,TGTGCCAGCAGCTTAGGTGACGGAGCAACTAATGAAAAACTGTTTTTT,CASSLGDGATNEKLFF
TRBJ1-4,.,TRBV14,.,TGTGCCAGCAGCGCACGTCCGAGACGGAGCCAAAAACTGTTTTTT,CASSARPRRSQKLFF
TRBJ2-5,.,TRBV27,TRBD2,TGTGCCAGCTCCTTCGCTGGGACTAGCAGGGAGACCCAGTACTTC,CASSFAGTSRETQYF
TRBJ2-6,.,TRBV5-1,.,TGCGCCAGCAGCACATGGCGAGGGGGTTCTGGGGCCAACGTCCTGACTTTC,CASSTWRGGSGANVLTF
TRBJ2-1,.,TRBV7-9,.,TGTGCCAGCAGCCCCCGGGACCGACCCCATGAGCAGTTCTTC,CASSPRDRPHEQFF
TRBJ2-5,few,TRBV29-1,TRBD1,TGCAGCGTCCGCAGGGGGGAGACCCAGTACTTC,CSVRRGETQYF
TRBJ2-7,.,TRBV9,TRBD1,TGTGCCAGCAGTGTTGACAGGGGAGGCGCCTACGAGCAGTACTTC,CASSVDRGGAYEQYF